This T cell receptor (beta chain) originates from a study of control samples from healthy donors and cancer patients. CDR3 length equals 18 residues. The germline CDR1 and CDR2 sequences are MNHEY and SVGEGT. Trimming left V 0 bases short and J 12 bases short, with 24 bases between. Method: immunoSEQ multiplex PCR; TCRdb's copy keeps in-frame clones and lacks some. The table shows around 150,000 clones, with less than 95% occurring only once. The chain uses TRBV6-2 or TRBV6-3 and TRBJ1-6, with a possible D match to TRBD1 (5 bases). The source material was PBMCs. The origin of this receptor is a man between 60 and 70 years old with colorectal cancer. The CDR3 region is CASSYSSLMDTRREPLHF. Written as DNA, the CDR3 is TGTGCCAGCAGTTACTCGTCCCTGATGGACACCCGCCGGGAACCCCTCCACTTT.